One sample yielded the 2 T cell receptor beta chains listed below, sequenced in a study of response to subunit inactivated influenza vaccine. Each CDR3 protein is one row after TCRdb ran MiXCR on the RT-PCR reads. Of 450,000 to 700,000 distinct CDR3 sequences in the sample, approximately 15% were seen once. The input for sequencing was PBMCs from blood, taken 12 days after vaccination. The receptors stem from a man aged 45-60 years who received an inactivated influenza vaccine.

This clonotype was counted at least ten times. V and J are TRBV7-2 and TRBJ1-3; no reliable D call. Germline V lookup: CDR1 SGHTA, CDR2 FQGNSA. This CDR3 is built from 15 residues. With 5 bases removed from V and 2 bases from J, the gap between germline ends came to 13 bases. The CDR3 loop is CASSQTLRPGNTIYF. As DNA, the CDR3 is TGTGCCAGCAGCCAGACCCTCAGGCCTGGAAACACCATATATTTT.

The chain combines TRBV11-3 with TRBJ1-1; 10 bases are shared with TRBD1. With V trimmed by 5 bases and J by 3 bases, 9 bases remained unmatched. Germline lookup yields CDR1 SGHNT and CDR2 YENEEA. CDR3 length: 16 amino acids. This chain's CDR3 is CASSPGTGDPDTEAFF. CDR3 DNA sequence: TGTGCCAGCAGCCCCGGGACAGGGGACCCGGACACTGAAGCTTTCTTT.